This section outlines one T cell receptor beta chain sequence together with its context. In TCRdb, the RT-PCR reads were re-called with MiXCR into one record per CDR3 protein. The sample shows over 800,000 distinct CDR3 sequences, approximately 21% of them seen only once. This record comes from a study of response to subunit inactivated influenza vaccine. This CDR3 comprises 16 residues. J was trimmed by 3 bases and V by 7 bases; bases with no gene match: 7. Germline-derived CDR1 and CDR2 are MDHEN and SYDVKM. The sequencing used PBMCs from blood, collected 5 days after vaccination. The receptor was isolated from a man aged 50-60 years who received an inactivated influenza vaccine. The chain uses TRBV28 and TRBJ2-3; TRBD2 aligns across 13 bases. CDR3 nucleotides: TGTGCCAGCAACGGACTAGCGGGGGAGAGGACAGATACGCAGTATTTT. Translation: CASNGLAGERTDTQYF.